The present entry profiles one T cell receptor beta chain with its context. The antigen remains unidentified. As to time point: after dendritic cell vaccination, including at tumor progression/relapse. Data came from immunoSEQ multiplex PCR; TCRdb stores just in-frame clones and leaves some out. This table has 110,000 or so clones, around 91% appearing once. V shed 6 bases and J shed 3 bases, with 12 bases lying between them. The CDR3 totals 14 residues. Germline V lookup: CDR1 SEHNR, CDR2 FQNEAQ (reference sequence). The sample comes from a study of glioma-infiltrating T cells after dendritic cell vaccination. Whole-study results and caveats: Longer survival after dendritic cell vaccination followed higher pretreatment TIL content. TCR clonality showed no direct relationship with survival.

The specimen comprised blood, sampled after dendritic cell vaccination. The chain couples TRBV7-9 to TRBJ1-3; D might be TRBD1 (6 bases). This sequence was found in a human donor with glioblastoma. CDR3: CASRSAGVGNTIYF. CDR3 sequence (DNA): TGTGCCAGCAGATCGGCAGGGGTTGGAAACACCATATATTTT.